What follows describes a single T cell receptor (beta chain). As yet, its antigen is unknown. The data derive from a study of CXCR3-negative and CXCR3-positive naive CD8 T cells. Study conclusions and caveats: Most assays were run on fresh PBMCs (CXCR3 expression partially decreased after cryopreservation). With respect to TRBV-TRBJ usage, naive CXCR3-negative and CXCR3-positive cells were similar; memory differed. Hydrophobicity of TRB CDR3s was greater in CXCR3-positive naive cells than in CXCR3-negative naive cells.

The TRB libraries of cDNA were built by UMI-labeled 5' RACE. TCRdb re-called the 5' RACE reads and shows each CDR3 protein once, DNA omitted. The sample totals tens of thousands of distinct CDR3 sequences. The germline V gene has CDR1 LGHNA and CDR2 YSLEER. The CDR3 totals 17 residues. Within the CD8+ T cell compartment, naive cells were CD45RO-CCR7+CD27+CD95-. This sequence originates from a human donor in good health. Some clones in this sample may be carry-over from other donors' samples. The source material was naive CXCR3+ CD8+ T cells from blood. Subset denoted: CD45RO-CCR7+CD27+CD95- naive CD8+ T cells expressing CXCR3 (TNR3+). The chain combines TRBV4-3 with TRBJ2-2; TCRdb's assignment of TRBD1 cannot be checked, as there is no DNA. CDR3: CASSHGLQTTVTGELFF.